This TCR beta chain was sequenced for a study of blood T cell repertoires in COVID-19. Turning to the study itself: COVID-19 samples collected from the United States, Italy and Spain covered acute and convalescent phases. T cells, B-cell-depleted T cells, or PBMCs provided the cDNA or gDNA that served as material.

Assay used: immunoSEQ multiplex PCR; TCRdb lists only in-frame clones, some missing. The sample includes around 140,000 clones, roughly 78% of them seen just once. This clone was seen only a few times. The sequenced sample consisted of peripheral blood. The source of this sequence is a human donor with acute or convalescent COVID-19. The donor label of this sample is uncertain.

The CDR3 DNA follows: TGTGCCAGCAGCCAAGAATTGGGACAGGGATTGGGCGAGCAGTACTTC. This encodes CASSQELGQGLGEQYF. V is TRBV4-2 and J is TRBJ2-7, with 9 positions matching TRBD1. Germline CDR1 is LGHNA and CDR2 is YNFKEQ. J lost 6 bases, V lost 0 bases, and 9 bases had no gene match. The CDR3 covers 16 residues.